The following is a T cell receptor beta chain sequence with its context. No antigen is known for it. No base-level quality is on record; no much larger clone is a single base apart. This sample was included in a study of early T cells in non-severe SARS-CoV-2 infection (dated by TCRdb to the early 2020s). With regard to the full study: TCR sequencing used bulk RNA from unsorted whole blood, so alpha and beta chains could not be paired. What the authors observed across the whole study: VDJdb matching was skewed toward anti-spike CD8 responses, so virus-specific expansions were likely underestimated and private and CD4 specificities were missed.

CDR1 SGHTA and CDR2 FQGNSA were looked up in the germline V gene. The CDR3 measures 14 amino acids from cysteine to phenylalanine. The sequence is cut down to CDR3 DNA, 42 bases in frame from base 1. Trimming costs V 1 base and J 7 bases, and their ends lie 14 bases apart. The study was a case-control design nested within a healthcare worker cohort in London, UK, with weekly nasopharyngeal swab PCR tests and blood sampling. Between 23 and 31 March 2020, the week of the UK lockdown, healthcare workers were enrolled and then followed up weekly for as long as 16 weeks. The receptor library was made with 5' RACE. Sequencer: NextSeq 500. The TCR library protocol attached unique molecular identifiers to individual cDNA molecules to correct for sequencing error and PCR bias. Sequencing covered both TCR alpha and beta chains, and within each sample the abundances of alpha and beta sequences were tightly co-correlated. For the original study's pipeline: V gene, J gene and CDR3 annotation of TCR sequences was performed with Decombinator V4. TCRs were defined as expanded if a significant change between any two time points was detected under a Poisson model with p below 0.0001. TCR abundances were normalised to the total number of TCRs sequenced per sample and were expressed as counts per million. TRAV1-2 paired with TRAJ12, TRAJ20 or TRAJ33 defined MAIT TCRs, while TRAV10 paired with TRAJ18 defined iNKT TCRs. VDJdb, accessed on 1 November 2021, was searched for TCRs annotated for CMV, EBV and SARS-CoV-2, and TCRs annotated for more than one antigen were excluded. TCRdb handled the public reads itself, with Q25 trimming in fastp and clone calling in MiXCR, and kept productive beta chains. Each entry is one CDR3 protein sequence, shown with its most common DNA and genes. What appears here as the V and J calls and clone size reflects TCRdb's work, not the paper's. The sample table lists about 55,000 distinct CDR3 sequences, about 16% of them with a count of one. The ten largest clones represent roughly 10% of the sample.

The chain couples TRBV7-2 to TRBJ2-7; a weak D assignment points to TRBD2 (6 bases agree). The sample here was whole blood, taken at baseline. The TCR originated in an adult who was a healthcare worker with PCR-confirmed SARS-CoV-2 infection or an uninfected control (not recorded which). The CDR3 in this case is CASSLEAGLGEQYF. The sequence in DNA is TGTGCCAGCAGCTTAGAGGCGGGGCTTGGGGAGCAGTACTTC. The variable domain in full, with residues beyond the CDR3 obtained from the reference TRBV7-2 and TRBJ2-7 genes, is GAGVSQSPSNKVTEKGKDVELRCDPISGHTALYWYRQSLGQGLEFLIYFQGNSAPDKSGLPSDRFSAERTGGSVSTLTIQRTQQEDSAVYLCASSLEAGLGEQYFGPGTRLTVT.